The source of this T cell receptor (beta chain) is a study of blood T cell repertoires in COVID-19. Looking at the study overall: Sources were T cells, B-cell-depleted T cells, or PBMCs; the material itself was cDNA or gDNA.

Trimming left V 1 base short and J 3 bases short, with 9 bases between. The germline gives CDR1 MDHEN, CDR2 SYDVKM. CDR3 length equals 14 residues. Profiling relied on immunoSEQ multiplex PCR, and the TCRdb table lists in-frame clones only, not all of them. Found here are about 75,000 clones, about 91% of them singletons; the top ten hold roughly 6.7%. The specimen was peripheral blood. The chain has TRBV28 and TRBJ1-1, with D possibly matching TRBD1 (5 bases). This sequence was found in a woman in her sixties or seventies with acute or convalescent COVID-19. The CDR3 bases are TGTGCCAGCAGTTTATTGGGGGACTACACTGAAGCTTTCTTT. Translation: CASSLLGDYTEAFF.